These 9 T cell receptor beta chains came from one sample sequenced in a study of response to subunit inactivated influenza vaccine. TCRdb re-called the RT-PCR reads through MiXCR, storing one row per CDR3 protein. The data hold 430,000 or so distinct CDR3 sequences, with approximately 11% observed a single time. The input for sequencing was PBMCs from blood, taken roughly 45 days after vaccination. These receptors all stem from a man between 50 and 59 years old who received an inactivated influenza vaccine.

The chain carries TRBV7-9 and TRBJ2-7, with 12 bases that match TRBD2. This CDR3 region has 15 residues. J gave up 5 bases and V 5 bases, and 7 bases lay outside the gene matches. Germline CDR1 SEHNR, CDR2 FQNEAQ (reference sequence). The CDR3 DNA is TGTGCCAGCAGCGCACGACTAGCGGGAGCGGACGAGCAGTACTTC. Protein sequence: CASSARLAGADEQYF.

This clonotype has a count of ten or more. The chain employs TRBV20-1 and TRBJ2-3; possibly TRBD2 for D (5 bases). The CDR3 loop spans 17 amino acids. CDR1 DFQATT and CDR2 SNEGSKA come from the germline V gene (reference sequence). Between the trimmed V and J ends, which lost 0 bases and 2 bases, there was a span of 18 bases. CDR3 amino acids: CSARDRSPSTSTDTQYF. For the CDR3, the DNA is TGCAGTGCTAGAGATCGGTCTCCTAGCACTTCCACAGATACGCAGTATTTT.

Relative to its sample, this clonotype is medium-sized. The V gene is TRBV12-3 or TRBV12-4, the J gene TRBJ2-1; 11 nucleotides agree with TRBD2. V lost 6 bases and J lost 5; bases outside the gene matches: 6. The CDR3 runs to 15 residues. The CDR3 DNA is TGTGCCAGCAGACGTCTAGCGGGGGGTAACAATGAGCAGTTCTTC. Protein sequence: CASRRLAGGNNEQFF.

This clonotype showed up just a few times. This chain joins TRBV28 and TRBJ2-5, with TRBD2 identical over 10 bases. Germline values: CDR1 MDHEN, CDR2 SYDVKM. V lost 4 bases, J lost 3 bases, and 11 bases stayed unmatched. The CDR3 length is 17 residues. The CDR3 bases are TGTGCCAGCAGTTCCCATTGGCCGCTAGCGGGAGAAGAGACCCAGTACTTC. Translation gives CASSSHWPLAGEETQYF.

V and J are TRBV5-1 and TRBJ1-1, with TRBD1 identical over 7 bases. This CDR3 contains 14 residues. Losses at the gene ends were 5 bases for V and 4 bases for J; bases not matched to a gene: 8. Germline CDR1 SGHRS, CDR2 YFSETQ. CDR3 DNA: TGCGCCAGCAGTTCCGAGGGGGCAACCACTGAAGCTTTCTTT. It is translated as CASSSEGATTEAFF.

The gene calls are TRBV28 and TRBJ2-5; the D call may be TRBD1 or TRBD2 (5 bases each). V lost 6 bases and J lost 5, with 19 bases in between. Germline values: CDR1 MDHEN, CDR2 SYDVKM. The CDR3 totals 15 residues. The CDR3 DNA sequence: TGTGCCAGCAGGGGGGTTTATCGAAATGGGGAGACCCAGTACTTC. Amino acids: CASRGVYRNGETQYF.

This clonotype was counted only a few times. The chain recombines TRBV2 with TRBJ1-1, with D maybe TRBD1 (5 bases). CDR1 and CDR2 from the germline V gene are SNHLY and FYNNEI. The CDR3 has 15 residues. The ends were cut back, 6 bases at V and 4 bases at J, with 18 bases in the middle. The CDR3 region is CASSESLRVGTEAFF. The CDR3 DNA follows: TGTGCCAGCAGCGAATCTCTCAGGGTTGGCACTGAAGCTTTCTTT.

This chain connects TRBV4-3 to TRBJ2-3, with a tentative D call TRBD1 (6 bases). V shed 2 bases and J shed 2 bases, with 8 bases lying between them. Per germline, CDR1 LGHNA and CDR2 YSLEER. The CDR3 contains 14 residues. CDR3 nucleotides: TGCGCCAGCAGCCAAAGGGGGAACACAGATACGCAGTATTTT. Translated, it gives CASSQRGNTDTQYF.

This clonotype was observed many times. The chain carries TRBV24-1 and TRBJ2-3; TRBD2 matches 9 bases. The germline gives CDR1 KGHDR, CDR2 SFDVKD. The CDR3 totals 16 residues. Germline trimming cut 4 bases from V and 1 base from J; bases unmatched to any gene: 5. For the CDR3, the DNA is TGTGCCACCAGTGACCGGAGACTAGCGGGCACAGATACGCAGTATTTT. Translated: CATSDRRLAGTDTQYF.